This TCR beta chain was identified in a study of breast tumors, draining lymph nodes, adjacent tissues. Study results and caveats: That most tumor T cells come from lymph nodes remained unproven. Luminal-like breast cancer showed significantly greater tumor-nontumor repertoire similarity than basal-like breast cancer did. Tumor TCR diversity was below lymph nodes but above nontumor tissue.

The lymph nodes were axillary draining lymph nodes from breast cancer patients. The V end was cut by 7 bases, the J end by 9 bases, with 13 bases between. The CDR3 runs 13 residues. This clonotype was observed many times. Its target is unknown. TCRdb re-called the multiplex PCR reads through MiXCR, storing one row per CDR3 protein. Of approximately 120,000 distinct CDR3 sequences listed, 21% are singletons. The sequence was obtained from a female donor with breast cancer. Some clones in this sample may be carry-over from other donors' samples. Sequencing used axillary lymph node tissue. The chain is built from TRBV12-3 or TRBV12-4 and TRBJ1-6; maybe TRBD1 (5 bases). The DNA of the CDR3 is TGTGCCAGCACCCCAGGGTCCGGTTCACCCCTCCACTTT. The encoded protein is CASTPGSGSPLHF.